This T cell receptor (beta chain) was identified in a study of coeliac disease. Study details: Each coeliac patient was active, refractory type I, or diet-controlled. The study queried TRBV7-2 bias without high-resolution HLA data.

About this clone itself: Its antigen is unidentified.

The CDR3 has 15 residues. Trimming took 1 base from V and 8 from J, leaving 12 bases between them. The germline CDR1 and CDR2 sequences are SGHTA and FQGNSA. Study observations and caveats: Most TRB amino acid sequences occurred in only one sample. In active celiac disease, intraepithelial and lamina propria TRB and TRG repertoires were less clonal than controls.

Each fraction contributed one roughly 500,000-cell aliquot for sequencing. The assay was immunoSEQ multiplex PCR, and TCRdb's table has in-frame clones only and misses some. This sample has about 4,000 clones, with 66% found just once. This TCR came from a young woman with active celiac disease. Material for sequencing was intraepithelial lymphocytes from the gut. This sequence joins TRBV7-2 and TRBJ1-6; TRBD1 is a possible D gene (6 bases). In DNA form, the CDR3 reads TGTGCCAGCAGCTTAGTACAGGGCCTGGATTCACCCCTCCACTTT. Its translation is CASSLVQGLDSPLHF.